This T cell receptor (beta chain) appears in the sequencing data of a study of T cells in tumors after PD-1 blockade. Sequenced by immunoSEQ multiplex PCR; TCRdb stores in-frame clones only, minus some. The sample yields tens of thousands of clones, 80% seen once. Input was about 550 ng to 6,004 ng of genomic DNA from tumor or blood. The V end lost 6 bases, the J end lost 5 bases, and 13 bases lay between the germline ends. Germline V CDR1 and CDR2: MNHEY, SVGAGI. CDR3 length equals 13 residues. The chain uses TRBV6-5 and TRBJ1-2; D may be TRBD1 (5 bases). This sequence was found in a human donor with basal cell carcinoma. The sequenced sample was PBMCs, obtained before anti-PD-1 treatment. In DNA form, the CDR3 reads TGTGCCAGCAGACCGGGACCCGGGTATGGCTACACCTTC. As protein: CASRPGPGYGYTF.